Listed below are T cell receptor beta chains from one sample, sequenced in a study of blood T cells in healthy people across ages. In TCRdb, the 5' RACE reads were re-called with MiXCR into one record per CDR3 protein. Of about 1 million distinct CDR3 sequences listed, under 55% are singletons. The sequenced material came from blood. Receptors originate from a woman aged 55-69 years in good health. Both conserved end residues are part of each CDR3. The D gene is left open where the match is weak. Expanded clones are given a class, and other clones once, few, many or no size at all.

clone_size	d_call	v_call	j_call	cdr3_aa	cdr3_nt
once	TRBD2	TRBV12-3/TRBV12-4	TRBJ2-3	CVSSSGEGETSTDTQYF	TGTGTCAGCAGCTCCGGGGAGGGCGAAACTAGCACAGATACGCAGTATTTT
NA	NA	TRBV28	TRBJ2-3	CASSFGRGGVGDTQYF	TGTGCCAGCAGTTTTGGGAGGGGGGGAGTAGGAGATACGCAGTATTTT
few	NA	TRBV7-9	TRBJ2-5	CASSGGWEETQYF	TGTGCCAGCAGCGGAGGTTGGGAGGAGACCCAGTACTTC
few	NA	TRBV20-1	TRBJ2-6	CSASPGSGANVLTF	TGCAGTGCCTCCCCAGGGTCTGGGGCCAACGTCCTGACTTTC
NA	NA	TRBV9	TRBJ2-7	CASSAAGTRSEQYF	TGTGCCAGCAGCGCGGCAGGGACTCGCTCCGAGCAGTACTTC
NA	TRBD2	TRBV13	TRBJ2-1	CASSLGIKRERSSYNEQFF	TGTGCCAGCAGCTTAGGGATCAAGCGGGAGCGGAGCTCCTACAATGAGCAGTTCTTC
NA	TRBD1	TRBV10-3	TRBJ2-7	CATKGQGEDEQYF	TGTGCCACCAAGGGACAGGGGGAGGACGAGCAGTACTTC
NA	NA	TRBV11-2	TRBJ2-4	CASNQGGINIQYF	TGTGCCAGCAATCAGGGGGGCATAAACATTCAGTACTTC
once	NA	TRBV6-6	TRBJ2-3	CASLAEDTQYF	TGTGCCAGCTTAGCGGAGGATACGCAGTATTTT
few	NA	TRBV7-9	TRBJ2-1	CASSLWTGGSGNEQFF	TGTGCCAGCAGCTTATGGACAGGAGGAAGCGGGAATGAGCAGTTCTTC
few	NA	TRBV7-8	TRBJ2-7	CASSLNRVGYSSYEQYF	TGTGCCAGCAGCCTTAACAGGGTCGGGTATTCCTCCTACGAGCAGTACTTC
NA	NA	TRBV20-1	TRBJ2-5	CSARAGDPMGTQYF	TGCAGTGCTAGAGCGGGGGACCCGATGGGGACCCAGTACTTC
few	NA	TRBV29-1	TRBJ2-5	CSVETGELEEQYF	TGCAGCGTTGAAACGGGAGAACTCGAAGAGCAGTACTTC
NA	NA	TRBV9	TRBJ1-1	CASSSRTKTGGTEAFF	TGTGCCAGCAGCTCTCGGACCAAGACAGGTGGCACTGAAGCTTTCTTT
NA	TRBD1	TRBV27	TRBJ1-5	CASRSGTGGNQPQHF	TGTGCCAGCAGGTCCGGGACAGGGGGCAATCAGCCCCAGCATTTT
many	NA	TRBV29-1	TRBJ2-5	CSVETIGGETQYF	TGCAGCGTCGAAACTATAGGGGGGGAGACCCAGTACTTC
many	TRBD2	TRBV11-2	TRBJ2-7	CASSRSGTSGIPYEQYF	TGTGCCAGCAGCCGTAGTGGGACTAGCGGGATCCCCTACGAGCAGTACTTC
NA	TRBD2	TRBV27	TRBJ2-3	CASSTWTSGMVGTDTQYF	TGTGCCAGCAGTACGTGGACTAGCGGCATGGTCGGCACAGATACGCAGTATTTT
few	TRBD1	TRBV29-1	TRBJ2-2	CSVTPTGDGELFF	TGCAGCGTCACCCCCACAGGGGACGGGGAGCTGTTTTTT
few	NA	TRBV12-3/TRBV12-4	TRBJ1-4	CASRGTGFSTNEKLFF	TGTGCCAGCAGGGGCACAGGGTTTTCAACTAATGAAAAACTGTTTTTT
NA	TRBD1	TRBV6-1	TRBJ1-3	CASSGQGSSGNTIYF	TGTGCCAGCAGTGGACAGGGTAGCTCTGGAAACACCATATATTTT
NA	NA	TRBV9	TRBJ1-1	CASSPRGRAAFGNTEAFF	TGTGCCAGCAGCCCGAGGGGGAGGGCAGCCTTCGGGAACACTGAAGCTTTCTTT
NA	TRBD1	TRBV20-1	TRBJ2-7	CSARVKDRSPYEQYF	TGCAGTGCTAGAGTTAAGGACAGGAGTCCCTACGAGCAGTACTTC
NA	NA	TRBV7-2	TRBJ2-1	CASSFQIDNEQFF	TGTGCCAGCAGCTTCCAGATTGACAATGAGCAGTTCTTC
few	TRBD2	TRBV4-2	TRBJ2-1	CASSQATSGNHEQFF	TGTGCCAGCAGCCAAGCGACTAGCGGGAATCATGAGCAGTTCTTC
few	TRBD1	TRBV20-1	TRBJ2-4	CSVGDRASLKNIQYF	TGCAGTGTAGGTGACAGGGCTTCACTCAAAAACATTCAGTACTTC
NA	NA	TRBV3-1	TRBJ2-1	CASSQGDSIESYNEQFF	TGTGCCAGCAGCCAAGGGGACTCGATCGAATCCTACAATGAGCAGTTCTTC
few	NA	TRBV10-2	TRBJ2-2	CASSTKLTGELFF	TGCGCCAGCAGTACCAAGCTCACCGGGGAGCTGTTTTTT
few	NA	TRBV20-1	TRBJ2-1	CSASSPIHEQFF	TGCAGTGCTAGTAGTCCCATCCATGAGCAGTTCTTC